The 30 T cell receptor beta chains in this list originate from one sample, sequenced in a study of identical twins. TCRdb re-called the 5' RACE reads with MiXCR, one entry per CDR3 protein. The repertoire includes 200,000 to 300,000 distinct CDR3 sequences, 7.5% of them detected once, and around 5% sits in the top ten. This same sample was also taken into another study, of yellow fever vaccine responses in identical twins.

The material sequenced was CD8+ T cells sorted from blood. These receptors were obtained from a woman aged 18-29 years in good health.

This clonotype was recorded many times. The chain uses TRBV3-1 and TRBJ2-2; D possibly matches TRBD1 or TRBD2 (6 bases each). Trimming left V 1 base short and J 4 bases short, with 10 bases between. The germline gives CDR1 LGHDT, CDR2 YNNKEL (reference sequence). The CDR3 covers 15 residues. Here the CDR3 DNA reads TGTGCCAGCAGCCAAGTAGGGGGGAGCACCGGGGAGCTGTTTTTT. Translation gives CASSQVGGSTGELFF. Supplemented by reference TRBV3-1 and TRBJ2-2, the full variable domain reads DTAVSQTPKYLVTQMGNDKSIKCEQNLGHDTMYWYKQDSKKFLKIMFSYNNKELIINETVPNRFSPKSPDKAHLNLHINSLELGDSAVYFCASSQVGGSTGELFFGEGSRLTVL.

There are a few counts of this clonotype. In DNA form, the CDR3 reads TGTGCCAGCAGCCCTGCCCTAGCGGTAGGAAACACAGATACGCAGTATTTT. Translating it yields CASSPALAVGNTDTQYF. The gene calls are TRBV12-3 or TRBV12-4 and TRBJ2-3; 7 bases match TRBD2. Trimming at V came to 6 bases and at J to 2 bases, leaving 14 bases not matched to a gene. The CDR3 totals 17 residues.

This clonotype was counted a few times. This sequence joins TRBV3-1 and TRBJ2-5; no firm D call. Per germline, CDR1 LGHDT and CDR2 YNNKEL (reference sequence). The CDR3 extends over 13 amino acids. V was trimmed by 1 base and J by 2 bases, leaving 5 bases between them. CDR3 sequence reads: CASSQGSQETQYF. CDR3 sequence (DNA): TGTGCCAGCAGCCAAGGGAGTCAAGAGACCCAGTACTTC.

There are a few counts of this clonotype. The V call is TRBV7-9, the J call TRBJ1-1; D remains ambiguous. The CDR3 has 17 amino acids. Germline V gene sequence: CDR1 SEHNR, CDR2 FQNEAQ (reference sequence). The germline V and J ends were trimmed by 5 bases and 3 bases, with 22 bases remaining between them. The CDR3 DNA is TGTGCCAGCAGCGTTAGGTGGGAGTCGAATATCGACACTGAAGCTTTCTTT. Translation: CASSVRWESNIDTEAFF. The entire variable domain, with the rest obtained from reference TRBV7-9 and TRBJ1-1, is as follows: DTGVSQNPRHKITKRGQNVTFRCDPISEHNRLYWYRQTLGQGPEFLTYFQNEAQLEKSRLLSDRFSAERPKGSFSTLEIQRTEQGDSAMYLCASSVRWESNIDTEAFFGQGTRLTVV.

This clonotype has more than one count but fewer than ten. The chain uses TRBV20-1 and TRBJ1-1, with D unresolved. The CDR3 is made up of 14 amino acids. The V and J ends lost 5 bases and 3 bases respectively, with 16 bases between them. From germline, CDR1 is DFQATT and CDR2 SNEGSKA (reference sequence). The DNA for the CDR3 is TGCAGTGCTCCGACGTCCGGGGTGGACACTGAAGCTTTCTTT. Its translation: CSAPTSGVDTEAFF.

The chain joins TRBV7-2 to TRBJ2-3, with TRBD2 matching 7 bases. The CDR3 extends over 18 amino acids. Germline V gene lookup returns CDR1 SGHTA and CDR2 FQGNSA. The V and J ends lost 0 bases and 1 base, in that order; junction bases with no gene match: 10. In nucleotides, the CDR3 is TGTGCCAGCAGCTTAGCTATGTGGCGCGGGAGCGGCACAGATACGCAGTATTTT. Protein product: CASSLAMWRGSGTDTQYF.

In its sample, this clonotype was seen a few times. This rearrangement joins TRBV6-2 or TRBV6-3 to TRBJ2-3; D gene unclear. CDR1 is MNHEY and CDR2 is SVGEGT in the germline V gene. The V and J ends lost 8 bases and 0 bases respectively, with 18 bases between them. The length of the CDR3 is 16 residues. CDR3 sequence: CASQPWEASSTDTQYF. In DNA, the CDR3 is TGTGCCAGCCAACCATGGGAAGCGTCAAGCACAGATACGCAGTATTTT.

This clonotype was observed at least ten times. In DNA, the CDR3 is TGTGCCAGCAGCTTAGTGAACAGGCCCTACATTAACACTGAAGCTTTCTTT. The encoded protein is CASSLVNRPYINTEAFF. V is TRBV7-8 and J is TRBJ1-1; TRBD1 is a possible D gene (5 bases). Per the germline V gene, CDR1 is SGHVS and CDR2 is FQNEAQ. Between the trimmed V and J ends, which lost 1 base and 2 bases, there was a span of 17 bases. The CDR3 spans 17 residues.

This clonotype has a handful of counts. The chain couples TRBV12-3 or TRBV12-4 to TRBJ2-1, with 15 bases aligning to TRBD2. The CDR3 is made up of 17 amino acids. V shed 4 bases, J shed 7 bases, and the junction held 8 bases outside the gene matches. This chain's CDR3 is CASSSIGLAGGKNEQFF. In nucleotides, the CDR3 is TGTGCCAGCAGTTCGATTGGACTAGCGGGAGGGAAAAATGAGCAGTTCTTC.

This clonotype was seen a handful of times. The CDR3 sequence: CASSRGLVGAYEQYF. In nucleotides, the CDR3 is TGCGCCAGCAGCCGAGGACTAGTGGGAGCCTACGAGCAGTACTTC. The chain uses TRBV4-1 and TRBJ2-7, with TRBD2 matching over 7 bases. From germline, CDR1 is MGHRA and CDR2 YSYEKL. With V trimmed by 4 bases and J by 2 bases, 8 bases remained unmatched. The CDR3 covers 15 residues.

The chain couples TRBV6-5 to TRBJ2-3; D is uncertain. The germline CDR1 and CDR2 sequences are MNHEY and SVGAGI. CDR3 length equals 14 residues. V dropped 0 bases and J dropped 5 bases, with 9 bases sitting between them. The CDR3 DNA sequence: TGTGCCAGCAGTTACTCTCGCGCCCAAGATACGCAGTATTTT. Protein: CASSYSRAQDTQYF.

This clonotype appeared a few times. The chain combines TRBV7-3 with TRBJ2-3, with TRBD2 as a possible D gene (6 bases). This CDR3 has 18 residues. Germline CDR1 is SGHTA and CDR2 is FQGTGA. Trimming cost V 4 bases and J 4 bases, with 24 bases left between them. The chain's CDR3 is CASSSPNGGAGSADTQYF. The CDR3 DNA sequence: TGTGCCAGCAGCTCCCCGAACGGAGGGGCGGGATCCGCAGATACGCAGTATTTT.

This clonotype was detected a few times. This chain joins TRBV20-1 and TRBJ2-5; D assignment may be TRBD1 or TRBD2 (5 bases each). Germline-derived CDR1 and CDR2 are DFQATT and SNEGSKA (reference sequence). V lost 4 bases to trimming and J lost 4 bases, with 16 bases between them. CDR3 length: 14 residues. In nucleotides, the CDR3 is TGCAGTGCTAACGGACCGGGGACGGGAGAGACCCAGTACTTC. It codes for CSANGPGTGETQYF.

V gene TRBV6-2 or TRBV6-3 combines with J gene TRBJ2-7, with a possible D match to TRBD1 (6 bases). The CDR3 has 12 residues. CDR1 and CDR2 from the germline V gene are MNHEY and SVGEGT. V was shortened by 8 bases and J by 2 bases, with 10 bases between the two germline ends. The CDR3 DNA is TGTGCCAGCCAGGACAGAACCTACGAGCAGTACTTC. Its protein product is CASQDRTYEQYF.

This clonotype was seen more than once but under ten times. The chain couples TRBV4-1 to TRBJ2-3; the D is unclear. This CDR3 has 13 amino acids. Germline CDR1 is MGHRA and CDR2 is YSYEKL. Deletions cut 8 bases from V and 2 bases from J, with 11 bases between. The CDR3 loop reads CASHRSPTDTQYF. Here the CDR3 DNA reads TGCGCCAGCCATCGGAGCCCCACAGATACGCAGTATTTT.

In its sample, this clonotype was seen many times. The chain combines TRBV3-1 with TRBJ1-1; D may be TRBD1 (5 bases). This CDR3 is built from 15 residues. Germline-derived CDR1 and CDR2 are LGHDT and YNNKEL (reference sequence). Trimming stripped 4 bases from V and 1 base from J, with 13 bases between. The CDR3 loop is CASSPWLGANTEAFF. In DNA form, the CDR3 reads TGTGCCAGCAGCCCTTGGTTAGGGGCGAACACTGAAGCTTTCTTT.

This chain links TRBV7-8 with TRBJ2-5; a possible D gene is TRBD2 (6 bases). Trimming shortened V by 2 bases and J by 2 bases, and 12 bases separated the two germline ends. Germline V gene lookup returns CDR1 SGHVS and CDR2 FQNEAQ. This CDR3 region has 15 residues. The CDR3 DNA is TGTGCCAGCAGCTTATTATCCGGGGGTCAAGAGACCCAGTACTTC. As protein: CASSLLSGGQETQYF.

To note about this clonotype: Given a much more abundant clone one base away, this may be a read error. J is TRBJ1-1 and V is TRBV25-1; D gene uncertain. The CDR3 is made up of 13 amino acids. Germline values: CDR1 MGHDK, CDR2 SYGVNS. CDR3 residues: CATSLSRSAEAFF. The CDR3 DNA sequence: TGTGCCACCAGTCTCTCGAGAAGCGCTGAAGCTTTCTTT.

The gene calls are TRBV6-5 and TRBJ2-3, with TRBD1 identical over 8 bases. The V and J ends lost 2 bases and 0 bases, in that order; junction bases with no gene match: 7. The CDR3 is 17 residues long. CDR1 is MNHEY and CDR2 is SVGAGI in the germline V gene. The CDR3 here is CASSYARQGPSTDTQYF. CDR3 nucleotide sequence: TGTGCCAGCAGTTACGCCCGACAGGGGCCAAGCACAGATACGCAGTATTTT.

This clonotype was seen many times. This chain links TRBV3-1 with TRBJ2-5; TRBD2 aligns across 15 bases. Trimming at V came to 3 bases and at J to 2 bases, leaving 13 bases not matched to a gene. This CDR3 has 20 residues. The germline V gene encodes CDR1 LGHDT and CDR2 YNNKEL (reference sequence). Here the CDR3 DNA reads TGTGCCAGCAGCCATTTCGGACTAGCGGGGGGGCCCCTATCACAAGAGACCCAGTACTTC. Protein product: CASSHFGLAGGPLSQETQYF.

There are many counts of this clonotype. This sequence joins TRBV5-1 and TRBJ1-2; D call uncertain. The CDR3 extends over 15 amino acids. V was trimmed by 1 base and J by 4 bases, leaving 14 bases between them. CDR1 is SGHRS, CDR2 YFSETQ, per germline. The CDR3 region has the DNA TGCGCCAGCAGCTTGTCACCCGGAAGCGTCTATGGCTACACCTTC. This translates into CASSLSPGSVYGYTF.

This clonotype was observed at least ten times. The chain carries TRBV29-1 and TRBJ2-7; unclear D gene. V lost 5 bases and J 5 bases, leaving 7 bases between the germline ends. The CDR3 covers 10 residues. Germline V lookup: CDR1 SQVTM, CDR2 ANQGSEA. The CDR3 loop reads CSVRVNEQYF. In nucleotides, the CDR3 is TGCAGCGTTCGGGTCAACGAGCAGTACTTC.

The sample holds many counts of this clonotype. The rearrangement joins TRBV12-3 or TRBV12-4 to TRBJ2-4; D remains ambiguous. The CDR3 totals 13 residues. Trimming removed 0 bases from V and 11 bases from J, with 11 bases in between. CDR3 sequence: CASSLAPLSVQYF. DNA of the CDR3: TGTGCCAGCAGTTTAGCCCCTCTTAGTGTTCAGTACTTC.

The chain uses TRBV7-8 and TRBJ2-5, with D uncertain. The CDR3 is 16 amino acids. Per germline, CDR1 SGHVS and CDR2 FQNEAQ. V lost 0 bases, J lost 1 base, and 12 bases lay in between. The DNA of the CDR3 is TGTGCCAGCAGCTTAGCCTCCCAGGACGTCCAAGAGACCCAGTACTTC. It codes for CASSLASQDVQETQYF.

The chain couples TRBV27 to TRBJ2-5; 9 bases are a match to TRBD2. CDR1 is MNHEY and CDR2 is SMNVEV in the germline V gene (reference sequence). V lost 6 bases to trimming and J lost 0 bases; unmatched junction nucleotides: 2. The length of the CDR3 is 14 residues. The CDR3 DNA reads as TGTGCCAGCAGACTAGCGGGCGACCAAGAGACCCAGTACTTC. Amino acids: CASRLAGDQETQYF.

The chain employs TRBV6-1 and TRBJ2-7; 7 bases align to TRBD1. J was trimmed by 0 bases and V by 3 bases; bases with no gene match: 2. CDR3 length equals 14 residues. Germline V CDR1 and CDR2: MNHNS, SASEGT. CDR3 nucleotide sequence: TGTGCCAGCAGTGAGGGACAGAGCTCCTACGAGCAGTACTTC. Its translation is CASSEGQSSYEQYF.

V and J are TRBV9 and TRBJ2-2; 8 bases line up with TRBD2. This CDR3 region has 17 residues. CDR1 is SGDLS and CDR2 is YYNGEE in the germline V gene. The J segment lost 7 bases and the V segment lost 3 bases, leaving 14 bases of the junction unmatched. Here the CDR3 DNA reads TGTGCCAGCAGCGCAGGGGCATCTAGCGGGCCTAACGGGGAGCTGTTTTTT. Protein: CASSAGASSGPNGELFF.

Comment on this clonotype: A much larger clone lies one base from this, so it may be a read error. This chain joins TRBV12-3 or TRBV12-4 and TRBJ2-1; weak D call: TRBD2 (6 bases). The CDR3 totals 15 residues. CDR3 in amino acids: CASSPDGSSHNEQFF. In DNA, the CDR3 is TGTGCCAGCAGTCCTGACGGGAGCTCCCACAATGAGCAGTTCTTC.

In its sample, this clonotype was seen a few times. The chain combines TRBV10-2 with TRBJ2-1, with D possibly matching TRBD2 (7 bases). Germline V gene data show CDR1 as WSHSY and CDR2 as SAAADI. Trimming took 3 bases from V and 8 from J, leaving 23 bases between them. The CDR3 loop spans 17 amino acids. CDR3 protein: CASSEIFKGEGEDEQFF. The CDR3 DNA follows: TGCGCCAGCAGTGAAATCTTTAAGGGGGAGGGCGAGGATGAGCAGTTCTTC.

This clonotype was detected only a few times. The rearrangement links TRBV5-6 to TRBJ2-2, with 13 bases identical to TRBD2. Germline trimming cut 4 bases from V and 1 base from J; bases unmatched to any gene: 7. The CDR3 runs 18 residues. Germline loops: CDR1 SGHDT, CDR2 YYEEEE. CDR3 bases: TGTGCCAGCAGCCCACCGGGACTAGCGGGAATGAACACCGGGGAGCTGTTTTTT. Translated, it gives CASSPPGLAGMNTGELFF.